Below, 20 T cell receptor beta chains from the same sample are listed, as sequenced in a study of T cell clonotyping in hematopoietic cell transplantation (dated by TCRdb to the early 2020s). Sample time point, as interpreted from the label and publication: 180 days after allo-HCT. Library generation was performed with the immunoSEQ multiplex PCR assay. Here the immuneACCESS table is served through TCRdb, limited to in-frame sequences with V and J called. Missing clones are a known gap in these copies; in checked studies unresolved V genes cover under half, and the rest lacks a known reason. Within this sample are about 9,300 clones, with less than 90% of them counted one time only. Approximately 40% of the sample lies in the top ten. The source material was PBMCs, sampled 180 days after allogeneic stem cell transplant. Every receptor here comes from a human patient who had an allogeneic stem cell transplant, so the T cells may come from the graft donor. The donor label of this sample is uncertain. Some clones in this sample may be carry-over from other donors' samples.

The chain joins TRBV7-9 to TRBJ2-7; 10 bases align to TRBD1. The germline V gene has CDR1 SEHNR and CDR2 FQNEAQ (reference sequence). This CDR3 has 16 residues. V shed 5 bases and J 1 base; nucleotides not matched to a gene: 8. In DNA form, the CDR3 reads TGTGCCAGCAGCGAAACAGGACAGGGGGATTCCTACGAGCAGTACTTC. This gives the protein CASSETGQGDSYEQYF.

V is TRBV9 and J is TRBJ2-1, with D perhaps TRBD2 (5 bases). The V gene's germline CDR1 is SGDLS and CDR2 YYNGEE. This CDR3 has 12 residues. The V end lost 4 bases, the J end lost 10 bases, and 12 bases lay between the germline ends. The CDR3 nucleotides read TGTGCCAGCAGCTCTACTAGTCTGGAGCAGTTCTTC. It codes for CASSSTSLEQFF.

The rearrangement uses TRBV28 and TRBJ1-1; D is unclear. Germline V gene data show CDR1 as MDHEN and CDR2 as SYDVKM. The CDR3 is 15 residues long. The V gene lost 2 bases and the J gene lost 10 bases, with 20 bases spanning the gap. The DNA for the CDR3 is TGTGCCAGCAGTTTACCGTCCGGACTTTCAACGAGAGCTTTCTTT. It specifies CASSLPSGLSTRAFF. Combining the CDR3 with reference TRBV28 and TRBJ1-1 gives the whole variable domain DVKVTQSSRYLVKRTGEKVFLECVQDMDHENMFWYRQDPGLGLRLIYFSYDVKMKEKGDIPEGYSVSREKKERFSLILESASTNQTSMYLCASSLPSGLSTRAFFGQGTRLTVV.

The chain joins TRBV11-3 to TRBJ2-7; D ambiguous. V was pared by 1 base and J by 4 bases, with 17 bases between. The V gene's germline CDR1 is SGHNT and CDR2 YENEEA. The CDR3 runs to 16 residues. CDR3 DNA sequence: TGTGCCAGCAGCTTAGGGGCGCTAATACCGATTTACGAGCAGTACTTC. It is translated as CASSLGALIPIYEQYF.

The chain uses TRBV5-1 and TRBJ2-3, with 9 bases aligning to TRBD2. With V trimmed by 3 bases and J by 4 bases, 9 bases remained unmatched. The V gene's germline CDR1 is SGHRS and CDR2 YFSETQ. The length of the CDR3 is 16 residues. The CDR3 is CASSSFKRGAADTQYF. CDR3 nucleotide sequence: TGCGCCAGCAGCTCGTTTAAGCGGGGGGCCGCAGATACGCAGTATTTT.

In this sample, this clone turned up a few times. The rearrangement joins TRBV7-7 to TRBJ2-2, with D maybe TRBD2 (7 bases). V gave up 4 bases and J gave up 3 bases, with 12 bases separating them. CDR3 length: 15 amino acids. The germline gives CDR1 SSHAT, CDR2 FNYEAQ (reference sequence). This CDR3 reads CASSWGGAHTGELFF. Here the CDR3 DNA reads TGTGCCAGCAGCTGGGGGGGGGCCCACACCGGGGAGCTGTTTTTT. The entire variable domain, with the rest obtained from reference TRBV7-7 and TRBJ2-2, is as follows: GAGVSQSPRYKVTKRGQDVTLRCDPISSHATLYWYQQALGQGPEFLTYFNYEAQPDKSGLPSDRFSAERPEGSISTLTIQRTEQRDSAMYRCASSWGGAHTGELFFGEGSRLTVL.

This clone was seen more than once but under ten times. V is TRBV7-9 and J is TRBJ2-5; TRBD1 agrees at 9 bases. This CDR3 region has 14 residues. Germline CDR1 is SEHNR and CDR2 is FQNEAQ (reference sequence). V trimming: 1 base; J trimming: 5 bases; junction bases outside the gene matches: 2. In DNA, the CDR3 is TGTGCCAGCAGCTTAGTCGGGACAGGGGAGACCCAGTACTTC. It encodes CASSLVGTGETQYF. The full variable domain, rest sourced from reference TRBV7-9 and TRBJ2-5, is DTGVSQNPRHKITKRGQNVTFRCDPISEHNRLYWYRQTLGQGPEFLTYFQNEAQLEKSRLLSDRFSAERPKGSFSTLEIQRTEQGDSAMYLCASSLVGTGETQYFGPGTRLLVL.

V is TRBV30 and J is TRBJ2-3; 8 bases line up with TRBD2. The V gene's germline CDR1 is GTSNPN and CDR2 SVGIG (reference sequence). The junction had 12 bases not matched to a gene; V was cut back by 7 bases and J by 0 bases. The CDR3 loop spans 16 amino acids. The CDR3 DNA is TGTGCCTCTAACCAAATTAGCGGGATTAGCACAGATACGCAGTATTTT. The encoded protein is CASNQISGISTDTQYF.

This clone was detected only a few times. The chain links TRBV7-7 to TRBJ1-4; 7 nucleotides align to TRBD1. The CDR3 is 14 residues long. V was pared by 5 bases and J by 5 bases, with 5 bases of the junction left unmatched. CDR1 SSHAT and CDR2 FNYEAQ come from the germline V gene (reference sequence). CDR3 DNA: TGTGCCAGCAGCACGACAGGGATAAATGAAAAACTGTTTTTT. Protein: CASSTTGINEKLFF.

This rearrangement joins TRBV6-5 to TRBJ1-2, with 7 nucleotides matching TRBD1. The CDR3 is 16 residues long. V lost 0 bases to trimming and J lost 6 bases; unmatched junction nucleotides: 10. Germline V gives CDR1 MNHEY, CDR2 SVGAGI. The CDR3 spells CASSYSFAGGRNGYTF. CDR3 coding DNA: TGTGCCAGCAGTTACTCGTTTGCAGGGGGGAGGAATGGCTACACCTTC.

The rearrangement uses TRBV5-1 and TRBJ1-6; the match to TRBD1 covers 9 bases. V lost 4 bases to trimming and J lost 8 bases; unmatched junction nucleotides: 4. The V gene's germline CDR1 is SGHRS and CDR2 YFSETQ. The CDR3 is 14 amino acids. CDR3 DNA sequence: TGCGCCAGCAGCGCCGGGACAGGGTATTCACCCCTCCACTTT. This codes for CASSAGTGYSPLHF.

This clone has only one observation. This chain connects TRBV6-1 to TRBJ1-5, with TRBD1 matching 9 bases. V was clipped by 4 bases and J by 7 bases; unmatched bases: 8. Germline loops: CDR1 MNHNS, CDR2 SASEGT. The CDR3 has 15 residues. In DNA form, the CDR3 reads TGTGCCAGCAGTGCCTCGACAGGGGGTGACCAGCCCCAGCATTTT. This codes for CASSASTGGDQPQHF.

This sequence joins TRBV29-1 and TRBJ2-2; TRBD1 agrees at 7 bases. Germline V gives CDR1 SQVTM, CDR2 ANQGSEA. V trimming: 6 bases; J trimming: 4 bases; junction bases outside the gene matches: 2. The CDR3 covers 12 residues. CDR3 sequence (DNA): TGCAGCGTGGACAGGTCCACCGGGGAGCTGTTTTTT. It specifies CSVDRSTGELFF.

The genes are TRBV5-1 and TRBJ1-1; D gene ambiguous. The V end lost 4 bases, the J end lost 5 bases, and 12 bases lay between the germline ends. The germline gives CDR1 SGHRS, CDR2 YFSETQ. The CDR3 runs 13 residues. CDR3 protein: CASSSGSNTEAFF. The CDR3 DNA is TGCGCCAGCAGCAGCGGGTCGAATACTGAAGCTTTCTTT. Full variable domain (missing parts from reference TRBV5-1 and TRBJ1-1): KAGVTQTPRYLIKTRGQQVTLSCSPISGHRSVSWYQQTPGQGLQFLFEYFSETQRNKGNFPGRFSGRQFSNSRSEMNVSTLELGDSALYLCASSSGSNTEAFFGQGTRLTVV.

This sequence joins TRBV7-2 and TRBJ1-5, with a possible D match to TRBD1 (6 bases). The CDR3 contains 14 residues. The V end was cut by 5 bases, the J end by 2 bases, with 10 bases between. CDR1 and CDR2 from the germline V gene are SGHTA and FQGNSA. Here the CDR3 reads CASSLTGGNQPQHF. The CDR3 coding sequence is TGTGCCAGCAGCCTGACAGGTGGCAATCAGCCCCAGCATTTT.

The chain combines TRBV29-1 with TRBJ1-1; D unclear. CDR1 and CDR2 from the germline V gene are SQVTM and ANQGSEA. With 3 bases removed from V and 6 bases from J, the gap between germline ends came to 8 bases. The CDR3 has 11 amino acids. The DNA for the CDR3 is TGCAGCGTTGAGCTGTTGGCTGAAGCTTTCTTT. Translating it yields CSVELLAEAFF.

The chain has TRBV28 and TRBJ2-3, with D unresolved. The V gene's germline CDR1 is MDHEN and CDR2 SYDVKM. Trimming took 2 bases from V and 0 from J, leaving 9 bases between them. The CDR3 covers 15 residues. CDR3: CASSLDRPSTDTQYF. The CDR3 coding sequence is TGTGCCAGCAGTTTAGACCGACCCAGCACAGATACGCAGTATTTT.

The chain joins TRBV12-5 to TRBJ2-2; TRBD2 aligns across 7 bases. V shed 2 bases, J shed 3 bases, and the junction held 3 bases outside the gene matches. CDR3 length: 15 residues. The germline V gene has CDR1 LGHNT and CDR2 FRNRAP. The CDR3 loop is CASGLWAGDTGELFF. CDR3 in DNA: TGTGCTAGTGGTTTGTGGGCGGGGGACACCGGGGAGCTGTTTTTT.

The gene calls are TRBV6-5 and TRBJ1-3; a possible D gene is TRBD1 (6 bases). The V end lost 11 bases, the J end lost 1 base, and 15 bases lay between the germline ends. CDR1 and CDR2 from the germline V gene are MNHEY and SVGAGI. The length of the CDR3 is 14 residues. CDR3 residues: CASQGGTSGNTIYF. The CDR3 DNA sequence: TGTGCCTCCCAAGGGGGGACGTCTGGAAACACCATATATTTT.

The chain is built from TRBV6-6 and TRBJ1-5; D ambiguous. This CDR3 is built from 15 residues. CDR1 and CDR2 from the germline V gene are MNHNY and SVGAGI (reference sequence). Trimming pared 4 bases from V and 0 bases from J, leaving 10 bases between. The CDR3, as DNA: TGTGCCAGCAGTTTTCCCGAGGATAGCAATCAGCCCCAGCATTTT. Protein: CASSFPEDSNQPQHF.